The 13 T cell receptor beta chains below all came from one sample that was sequenced in a study of molecular identifiers for immune sequencing clone quantification. TCRdb ran MiXCR on the PCR reads and lists one entry per CDR3 protein. The repertoire holds about 36,000 distinct CDR3 sequences, with around 18% as singletons. The sequenced sample was naive CD8+ T cells from blood, with Jurkat cell RNA spiked in. Subset reported: FACS-sorted CD8+CD4-CCR7+CD45RA+ naive T cells. The receptors shown here come from a human donor in good health. Some libraries in this study had Jurkat cell RNA spiked in.

This clonotype has a count of ten or more. This chain uses TRBV6-5 with TRBJ2-5, with 8 nucleotides matching TRBD1. The CDR3 runs to 15 residues. CDR1 MNHEY and CDR2 SVGAGI come from the germline V gene. Trimming at V came to 0 bases and at J to 2 bases, leaving 2 bases not matched to a gene. CDR3 loop: CASSYSTGEQETQYF. In DNA form, the CDR3 reads TGTGCCAGCAGTTACTCGACAGGGGAACAAGAGACCCAGTACTTC.

As regards this clonotype: This may be a read error: a much more frequent sequence differs by one nucleotide. This chain links TRBV15 with TRBJ2-3, with 7 bases matching TRBD1. CDR1 is LNHNV and CDR2 is YYDKDF in the germline V gene (reference sequence). Trimming cost V 11 bases and J 1 base; bases outside gene matches: 9. The CDR3 has 14 amino acids. The CDR3 loop reads CAASDRARTDTQYF. The CDR3 DNA follows: TGTGCCGCCTCTGACAGGGCCCGCACAGATACGCAGTATTTT.

This clonotype appeared many times. J is TRBJ1-3 and V is TRBV5-6; maybe TRBD1 (6 bases). The germline V gene encodes CDR1 SGHDT and CDR2 YYEEEE. V lost 0 bases, J lost 4 bases, and 8 bases lay in between. CDR3 length equals 14 residues. The CDR3 nucleotides are TGTGCCAGCAGCTTGGGACAGGCCGGAAACACCATATATTTT. It yields the protein CASSLGQAGNTIYF.

This clonotype has more than one count but fewer than ten. The rearrangement uses TRBV6-5 and TRBJ2-1; tentative D call: TRBD1 (5 bases). V lost 6 bases and J 7 bases, leaving 7 bases between the germline ends. Germline CDR1 is MNHEY and CDR2 is SVGAGI. The length of the CDR3 is 11 residues. CDR3 amino acids: CASSQGNEQFF. DNA for the CDR3: TGTGCCAGCAGCCAGGGTAATGAGCAGTTCTTC.

The chain recombines TRBV7-9 with TRBJ2-7, with 8 bases aligning to TRBD1. Germline V CDR1 and CDR2: SEHNR, FQNEAQ (reference sequence). There are 16 residues in the CDR3. The trim removed 5 bases at V and 3 bases at J, leaving 12 bases unmatched. CDR3 region: CASSPLQGGRLYEQYF. In DNA form, the CDR3 reads TGTGCCAGCAGCCCTCTACAGGGGGGCCGGCTCTACGAGCAGTACTTC. Using reference TRBV7-9 and TRBJ2-7 for the parts outside the CDR3, the full variable domain is DTGVSQNPRHKITKRGQNVTFRCDPISEHNRLYWYRQTLGQGPEFLTYFQNEAQLEKSRLLSDRFSAERPKGSFSTLEIQRTEQGDSAMYLCASSPLQGGRLYEQYFGPGTRLTVT.

This clonotype showed up many times. The chain is built from TRBV7-3 and TRBJ2-1; 9 nucleotides line up with TRBD1. V trimming: 5 bases; J trimming: 13 bases; junction bases outside the gene matches: 6. From germline, CDR1 is SGHTA and CDR2 FQGTGA. The CDR3 is made up of 12 amino acids. CDR3 region: CASSHGTGLQFF. The CDR3, as DNA: TGTGCCAGCAGCCACGGGACAGGGCTTCAGTTCTTC.

This clonotype was seen at least ten times. The V call is TRBV11-2, the J call TRBJ2-2; either TRBD1 or TRBD2 may fit D (5 bases each). CDR3 length: 16 amino acids. CDR1 is SGHAT and CDR2 is FQNNGV in the germline V gene. Trimming cost V 5 bases and J 3 bases, with 16 bases left between them. In DNA form, the CDR3 reads TGTGCCAGCAGCCTAGGGGAGCAGGTGTACACCGGGGAGCTGTTTTTT. This sequence encodes CASSLGEQVYTGELFF.

This clonotype occurred many times. The chain recombines TRBV20-1 with TRBJ2-7; TRBD1 or TRBD2 may be the D gene (5 bases each). The CDR3 is 14 residues long. Germline V gene data show CDR1 as DFQATT and CDR2 as SNEGSKA (reference sequence). V lost 6 bases, J lost 0 bases, and 15 bases lay in between. In DNA, the CDR3 is TGCAGTGCCCCCTGGGACCGAAGCTCCTACGAGCAGTACTTC. As protein: CSAPWDRSSYEQYF.

There are many counts of this clonotype. The V and J genes are TRBV20-1 and TRBJ2-1; D call uncertain. In germline, CDR1 is DFQATT, CDR2 SNEGSKA (reference sequence). The CDR3 spans 13 residues. V was trimmed by 6 bases and J by 0 bases, leaving 9 bases between them. The CDR3 reads CSAHPSSYNEQFF. Written as DNA, the CDR3 is TGCAGTGCCCACCCGAGCTCCTACAATGAGCAGTTCTTC.

There are many counts of this clonotype. This sequence joins TRBV4-3 and TRBJ2-3; D not certain. Germline V gene data show CDR1 as LGHNA and CDR2 as YSLEER. The CDR3 contains 12 residues. V shed 4 bases and J shed 3 bases, with 5 bases lying between them. The CDR3 DNA sequence: TGCGCCAGCAGCCCCTTTACAGATACGCAGTATTTT. This codes for CASSPFTDTQYF.

This clonotype was counted many times. The V call is TRBV10-3, the J call TRBJ1-2, with no clear D. Germline V lookup: CDR1 ENHRY, CDR2 SYGVKD. The CDR3 has 15 amino acids. With 5 bases removed from V and 4 bases from J, the gap between germline ends came to 17 bases. The CDR3 here is CAISKDPGDFYGYTF. The DNA of the CDR3 is TGTGCCATCAGTAAAGACCCGGGAGACTTCTATGGCTACACCTTC.

The CDR3 region is CASSPTRASNQPQHF. DNA of the CDR3: TGCGCCAGCAGCCCCACCAGGGCCAGCAATCAGCCCCAGCATTTT. The rearrangement joins TRBV4-1 to TRBJ1-5; a weak D match, TRBD1 (5 bases). Per germline, CDR1 MGHRA and CDR2 YSYEKL. CDR3 length equals 15 residues. V dropped 4 bases and J dropped 1 base, with 11 bases sitting between them.

In its sample, this clonotype was seen many times. This rearrangement joins TRBV20-1 to TRBJ2-1, with D perhaps matching TRBD1 (6 bases). Trimming pared 6 bases from V and 2 bases from J, leaving 14 bases between. Germline values: CDR1 DFQATT, CDR2 SNEGSKA (reference sequence). The CDR3 contains 14 residues. The CDR3 nucleotides are TGCAGTGCCCACCTGGACAGAGCCTACAATGAGCAGTTCTTC. Its translation: CSAHLDRAYNEQFF.